Listed here are 8 T cell receptor beta chains from one sample, sequenced in a study of T-cell memory formation after mild COVID-19. TCRdb reprocessed the 5' RACE reads via MiXCR and lists one record per CDR3 protein. Here the sample spans some 300,000 distinct CDR3 sequences, 20% to 25% being singletons. The sample taken for sequencing was PBMCs or a T cell subset sorted from them (not recorded which). The receptors originated from a man between 18 and 35 years old who had mild COVID-19 (a few samples of this study predate the infection). Cell type and time point are not known.

This clonotype appeared many times. The rearrangement links TRBV20-1 to TRBJ2-1; 8 bases fit TRBD1. CDR1 is DFQATT, CDR2 SNEGSKA, per germline (reference sequence). Germline trimming cut 6 bases from V and 7 bases from J; bases unmatched to any gene: 11. This CDR3 is 14 amino acids long. The CDR3 DNA is TGCAGTGCCCCACGCCAGGGGGCGTTGAATGAGCAGTTCTTC. It codes for CSAPRQGALNEQFF.

The chain uses TRBV7-9 and TRBJ1-2; D possibly corresponds to TRBD1 (5 bases). The CDR3 is 15 amino acids. Germline lookup yields CDR1 SEHNR and CDR2 FQNEAQ (reference sequence). V was pared by 5 bases and J by 5 bases, with 18 bases between. In DNA form, the CDR3 reads TGTGCCAGCAGCAACCGGGCCGATGGGGGATATGGCTACACCTTC. This translates into CASSNRADGGYGYTF.

This rearrangement joins TRBV6-4 to TRBJ1-5; perhaps TRBD1 as D (5 bases). The CDR3 consists of 12 residues. Looked up from germline, CDR1 is MRHNA and CDR2 is SNTAGT. V was cut by 5 bases and J by 5 bases, with 7 bases left in between. CDR3 in amino acids: CASSHRHQPQHF. As DNA, the CDR3 is TGTGCCAGCAGTCACAGGCATCAGCCCCAGCATTTT.

This clonotype appeared a few times. V and J are TRBV4-3 and TRBJ1-4, with unresolved D. Looked up from germline, CDR1 is LGHNA and CDR2 is YSLEER. The V end was cut by 1 base, the J end by 8 bases, with 11 bases between. The CDR3 spans 14 residues. In DNA form, the CDR3 reads TGCGCCAGCAGCCAAGGAGACACGTCGGAAAAACTGTTTTTT. Translation gives CASSQGDTSEKLFF.

The table lists this clonotype with a count of one. This chain joins TRBV25-1 and TRBJ2-3; D is tentatively TRBD1 or TRBD2 (7 bases each). Germline V CDR1 and CDR2: MGHDK, SYGVNS. This CDR3 has 16 amino acids. Trimming left V 7 bases short and J 5 bases short, with 22 bases between. CDR3 in amino acids: CASTSAGGGRGDTQYF. The CDR3 region has the DNA TGTGCCAGCACCTCCGCAGGGGGGGGCCGCGGAGATACGCAGTATTTT. The complete variable domain, with remaining parts taken from reference TRBV25-1 and TRBJ2-3, reads EADIYQTPRYLVIGTGKKITLECSQTMGHDKMYWYQQDPGMELHLIHYSYGVNSTEKGDLSSESTVSRIRTEHFPLTLESARPSHTSQYLCASTSAGGGRGDTQYFGPGTRLTVL.

This clonotype appeared a few times. CDR3 coding DNA: TGTGCCAGCAGCTTAGTTGGCGGGCCAAGCACAGATACGCAGTATTTT. Its protein product is CASSLVGGPSTDTQYF. The chain links TRBV7-8 to TRBJ2-3, with D perhaps matching TRBD2 (5 bases). The CDR3 covers 16 residues. Between the trimmed V and J ends, which lost 1 base and 0 bases, there was a span of 11 bases. Germline CDR1 is SGHVS and CDR2 is FQNEAQ.

This sequence joins TRBV10-2 and TRBJ2-5, with TRBD2 matching over 8 bases. Germline assignment: CDR1 WSHSY and CDR2 SAAADI. The CDR3 loop spans 14 amino acids. The V gene end was trimmed by 6 bases and the J gene end by 4 bases; junction bases not matched to a gene: 7. The CDR3 bases are TGCGCCAGCAGCCGCAGAACTAGCGGAGAGACCCAGTACTTC. Translating it yields CASSRRTSGETQYF.

The chain joins TRBV2 to TRBJ1-1; D might be TRBD1 (5 bases). Germline-derived CDR1 and CDR2 are SNHLY and FYNNEI. The CDR3 is made up of 14 amino acids. Deletions cut 1 base from V and 10 bases from J, with 16 bases between. CDR3 DNA sequence: TGTGCCAGCAGTGAAGTGGGTGGAGGGGACGGAGCTTTCTTT. It yields the protein CASSEVGGGDGAFF. Full variable domain (remainder filled in from reference TRBV2 and TRBJ1-1): EPEVTQTPSHQVTQMGQEVILRCVPISNHLYFYWYRQILGQKVEFLVSFYNNEISEKSEIFDDQFSVERPDGSNFTLKIRSTKLEDSAMYFCASSEVGGGDGAFFGQGTRLTVV.